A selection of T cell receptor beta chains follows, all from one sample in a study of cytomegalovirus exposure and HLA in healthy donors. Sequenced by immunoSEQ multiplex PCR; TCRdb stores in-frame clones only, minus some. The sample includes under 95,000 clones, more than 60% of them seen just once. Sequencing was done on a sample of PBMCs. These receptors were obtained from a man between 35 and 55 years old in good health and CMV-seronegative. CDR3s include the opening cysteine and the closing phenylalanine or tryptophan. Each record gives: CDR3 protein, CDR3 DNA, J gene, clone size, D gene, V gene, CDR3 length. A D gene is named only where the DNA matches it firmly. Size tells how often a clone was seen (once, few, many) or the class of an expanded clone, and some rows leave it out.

CDR3aa: CASSLAQREATNEKLFF
CDR3nt: TGTGCCAGCAGCTTAGCGCAAAGAGAGGCAACTAATGAAAAACTGTTTTTT
j_gene: TRBJ1-4
abundance: NA
d_gene: NA
v_gene: TRBV7-8
len: 17

CDR3aa: CATSPRTGGHEQYF
CDR3nt: TGTGCCACCAGCCCCCGGACGGGAGGACACGAGCAGTACTTC
j_gene: TRBJ2-7
abundance: NA
d_gene: TRBD2
v_gene: TRBV15
len: 14

CDR3aa: CASSSTGGSYGYTF
CDR3nt: TGTGCCAGCAGCTCGACAGGCGGTAGCTATGGCTACACCTTC
j_gene: TRBJ1-2
abundance: NA
d_gene: NA
v_gene: TRBV7-9
len: 14

CDR3aa: CAWDRGNTIYF
CDR3nt: TGTGCCTGGGACAGGGGAAACACCATATATTTT
j_gene: TRBJ1-3
abundance: once
d_gene: NA
v_gene: TRBV30
len: 11

CDR3aa: CASTTGLGYGYTF
CDR3nt: TGTGCCAGTACAACAGGGCTTGGGTATGGCTACACCTTC
j_gene: TRBJ1-2
abundance: NA
d_gene: NA
v_gene: TRBV19
len: 13

CDR3aa: CAISEGQRNGYTF
CDR3nt: TGTGCCATCAGCGAGGGACAGAGAAATGGCTACACCTTC
j_gene: TRBJ1-2
abundance: NA
d_gene: TRBD1
v_gene: TRBV10-3
len: 13

CDR3aa: CASSGQRESTEQFF
CDR3nt: TGCGCCAGCAGTGGGCAGCGGGAGTCGACCGAGCAGTTCTTC
j_gene: TRBJ2-1
abundance: NA
d_gene: TRBD2
v_gene: TRBV10-1
len: 14

CDR3aa: CASSSGLMSPSTDTQYF
CDR3nt: TGCGCCAGCAGCTCAGGGCTTATGAGCCCTAGCACAGATACGCAGTATTTT
j_gene: TRBJ2-3
abundance: NA
d_gene: NA
v_gene: TRBV5-1
len: 17

CDR3aa: CASSLGQGPYSNQPQHF
CDR3nt: TGTGCCAGCAGCTTGGGGCAGGGGCCCTATAGCAATCAGCCCCAGCATTTT
j_gene: TRBJ1-5
abundance: NA
d_gene: NA
v_gene: TRBV5-6
len: 17

CDR3aa: CASRSYRQDQPQHF
CDR3nt: TGTGCCAGCAGGAGTTACCGACAGGATCAGCCCCAGCATTTT
j_gene: TRBJ1-5
abundance: NA
d_gene: NA
v_gene: TRBV28
len: 14

CDR3aa: CASSQPGLYTGELFF
CDR3nt: TGCGCCAGCAGCCAGCCGGGACTTTACACCGGGGAGCTGTTTTTT
j_gene: TRBJ2-2
abundance: NA
d_gene: NA
v_gene: TRBV4-1
len: 15

CDR3aa: CATGDRNTEAFF
CDR3nt: TGTGCCACCGGAGACAGGAACACTGAAGCTTTCTTT
j_gene: TRBJ1-1
abundance: NA
d_gene: NA
v_gene: TRBV19
len: 12

CDR3aa: CSVVAKRGYNTEAFF
CDR3nt: TGCAGCGTTGTAGCAAAAAGGGGGTATAACACTGAAGCTTTCTTT
j_gene: TRBJ1-1
abundance: NA
d_gene: NA
v_gene: TRBV29-1
len: 15

CDR3aa: CASSTKGTGGYEQYF
CDR3nt: TGTGCCAGTAGTACGAAAGGGACCGGGGGATACGAGCAGTACTTC
j_gene: TRBJ2-7
abundance: NA
d_gene: NA
v_gene: TRBV19
len: 15

CDR3aa: CASSKGGRTEAFF
CDR3nt: TGTGCCAGCAGCAAAGGGGGTAGGACTGAAGCTTTCTTT
j_gene: TRBJ1-1
abundance: NA
d_gene: NA
v_gene: TRBV6-5
len: 13

CDR3aa: CASMTGTANTGELFF
CDR3nt: TGCGCCAGCATGACCGGGACTGCGAACACCGGGGAGCTGTTTTTT
j_gene: TRBJ2-2
abundance: NA
d_gene: NA
v_gene: TRBV5-1
len: 15

CDR3aa: CASRQGTSEQYF
CDR3nt: TGTGCCAGCAGACAGGGTACGTCCGAGCAGTACTTC
j_gene: TRBJ2-7
abundance: NA
d_gene: NA
v_gene: TRBV5-6
len: 12

CDR3aa: CASSELVGSEAFF
CDR3nt: TGTGCCAGCAGTGAATTGGTAGGGAGTGAAGCTTTCTTT
j_gene: TRBJ1-1
abundance: NA
d_gene: NA
v_gene: TRBV25-1
len: 13

CDR3aa: CASSLTGPQGYTF
CDR3nt: TGTGCCAGCAGTTTGACAGGGCCACAAGGCTACACCTTC
j_gene: TRBJ1-2
abundance: NA
d_gene: TRBD1
v_gene: TRBV27
len: 13

CDR3aa: CASSPQAMRDTQYF
CDR3nt: TGTGCCAGCTCACCACAAGCAATGAGGGATACGCAGTATTTT
j_gene: TRBJ2-3
abundance: few
d_gene: NA
v_gene: TRBV18
len: 14

CDR3aa: CASSLPPDYGYTF
CDR3nt: TGTGCCAGCAGCTTGCCCCCTGACTATGGCTACACCTTC
j_gene: TRBJ1-2
abundance: NA
d_gene: NA
v_gene: TRBV5-6
len: 13

CDR3aa: CATSAQGAGEQYF
CDR3nt: TGTGCCACCAGCGCACAGGGGGCTGGCGAGCAGTACTTC
j_gene: TRBJ2-7
abundance: NA
d_gene: TRBD1
v_gene: TRBV15
len: 13

CDR3aa: CASSYAGGPTNEQFF
CDR3nt: TGTGCCAGCAGTTACGCGGGAGGGCCAACAAATGAGCAGTTCTTC
j_gene: TRBJ2-1
abundance: NA
d_gene: TRBD2
v_gene: TRBV6-5
len: 15

CDR3aa: CASSAPGQGFNSPLHF
CDR3nt: TGTGCCAGCAGTGCCCCCGGACAGGGGTTTAATTCACCCCTCCACTTT
j_gene: TRBJ1-6
abundance: NA
d_gene: TRBD1
v_gene: TRBV25-1
len: 16

CDR3aa: CASYRDRAYNSPLHF
CDR3nt: TGTGCCAGCTATCGCGACAGGGCCTATAATTCACCCCTCCACTTT
j_gene: TRBJ1-6
abundance: NA
d_gene: TRBD1
v_gene: TRBV6-1
len: 15

CDR3aa: CASSEGRAPQETQYF
CDR3nt: TGTGCCAGCAGTGAGGGGAGGGCCCCCCAAGAGACCCAGTACTTC
j_gene: TRBJ2-5
abundance: once
d_gene: TRBD2
v_gene: TRBV2
len: 15

CDR3aa: CASSQIFELAGELFF
CDR3nt: TGTGCCAGCAGCCAAATCTTTGAGCTGGCCGGGGAGCTGTTTTTT
j_gene: TRBJ2-2
abundance: NA
d_gene: NA
v_gene: TRBV4-2
len: 15

CDR3aa: CASGLGQTSTDTQYF
CDR3nt: TGTGCTAGTGGTTTGGGACAGACTAGCACAGATACGCAGTATTTT
j_gene: TRBJ2-3
abundance: NA
d_gene: NA
v_gene: TRBV12-5
len: 15

CDR3aa: CASRSISNTEAFF
CDR3nt: TGTGCCAGCCGGAGCATTTCGAACACTGAAGCTTTCTTT
j_gene: TRBJ1-1
abundance: NA
d_gene: NA
v_gene: TRBV7-9
len: 13

CDR3aa: CASSQIQGAGQPQHF
CDR3nt: TGTGCCAGCAGCCAAATACAGGGGGCGGGTCAGCCCCAGCATTTT
j_gene: TRBJ1-5
abundance: NA
d_gene: TRBD1
v_gene: TRBV4-2
len: 15

CDR3aa: CASRLTGGQPQHF
CDR3nt: TGTGCCAGCCGACTGACAGGGGGCCAGCCCCAGCATTTT
j_gene: TRBJ1-5
abundance: NA
d_gene: TRBD1
v_gene: TRBV2
len: 13

CDR3aa: CAISESPGETDTQYF
CDR3nt: TGTGCCATCAGTGAGTCGCCAGGGGAGACAGATACGCAGTATTTT
j_gene: TRBJ2-3
abundance: NA
d_gene: NA
v_gene: TRBV10-3
len: 15

CDR3aa: CASSLVQGVYEQYF
CDR3nt: TGTGCCAGCAGTTTAGTTCAGGGCGTTTACGAGCAGTACTTC
j_gene: TRBJ2-7
abundance: NA
d_gene: NA
v_gene: TRBV28
len: 14

CDR3aa: CASSLLLTDSGYTF
CDR3nt: TGTGCCAGCAGCTTACTACTGACCGACAGCGGCTACACCTTC
j_gene: TRBJ1-2
abundance: few
d_gene: NA
v_gene: TRBV7-6
len: 14

CDR3aa: CASSRRDTQYF
CDR3nt: TGCGCCAGCAGCAGGAGGGATACGCAGTATTTT
j_gene: TRBJ2-3
abundance: once
d_gene: NA
v_gene: TRBV5-1
len: 11

CDR3aa: CAITKTGTGNTIYF
CDR3nt: TGTGCCATCACTAAGACGGGAACTGGAAACACCATATATTTT
j_gene: TRBJ1-3
abundance: few
d_gene: NA
v_gene: TRBV10-3
len: 14

CDR3aa: CASSLEGTGVSRAFF
CDR3nt: TGTGCCAGCAGCTTGGAAGGGACAGGGGTGTCGAGGGCTTTCTTT
j_gene: TRBJ1-1
abundance: few
d_gene: TRBD1
v_gene: TRBV5-4
len: 15

CDR3aa: CASSYGTGDTDTEAFF
CDR3nt: TGTGCCAGCAGTTACGGGACAGGGGATACGGACACTGAAGCTTTCTTT
j_gene: TRBJ1-1
abundance: NA
d_gene: TRBD1
v_gene: TRBV28
len: 16

CDR3aa: CASSYQGRMAAFF
CDR3nt: TGTGCCAGCAGTTACCAGGGGCGTATGGCAGCTTTCTTT
j_gene: TRBJ1-1
abundance: NA
d_gene: NA
v_gene: TRBV6-6
len: 13

CDR3aa: CASSQGGAGETQYF
CDR3nt: TGTGCCAGCAGCCAAGGGGGCGCAGGGGAGACCCAGTACTTC
j_gene: TRBJ2-5
abundance: NA
d_gene: NA
v_gene: TRBV14
len: 14

CDR3aa: CASGFFSGELFF
CDR3nt: TGTGCTAGTGGTTTTTTCTCCGGGGAGCTGTTTTTT
j_gene: TRBJ2-2
abundance: once
d_gene: NA
v_gene: TRBV12-5
len: 12

CDR3aa: CASRTGYEKLFF
CDR3nt: TGTGCCAGCCGGACAGGGTACGAAAAACTGTTTTTT
j_gene: TRBJ1-4
abundance: NA
d_gene: TRBD1
v_gene: TRBV11-2
len: 12